This TCR beta chain was recovered during a study of blood T cell repertoires in COVID-19. About the study: In each case, the material was cDNA or gDNA derived from T cells, B-cell-depleted T cells, or PBMCs.

Germline values: CDR1 LNHDA, CDR2 SQIVND (reference sequence). The CDR3 extends over 14 amino acids. V gave up 6 bases and J gave up 11 bases, with 22 bases separating them. Individuals drawn from approximately 26 US areas were about 18 to 90 years old. Assignments of participants to cohorts depended upon their own reported clinical history. As originally analysed: Estimated nucleated cell counts came from reference gene primer amplification. Data came from immunoSEQ multiplex PCR; TCRdb stores just in-frame clones and leaves some out. V and J calls and clone size are as listed in that table; D and trimming were resolved from the DNA. The table shows 250,000 to 300,000 clones, with approximately 91% occurring only once.

Input material: PBMCs or T cells enriched from blood (not recorded which). The chain carries TRBV19 and TRBJ1-1; a possible D gene is TRBD1 (6 bases). This clonotype was obtained from a middle-aged woman with acute COVID-19. This chain's CDR3 is CASSPTPTQGRAFF. The CDR3 DNA follows: TGTGCCAGTAGCCCCACACCTACACAGGGAAGGGCTTTCTTT.